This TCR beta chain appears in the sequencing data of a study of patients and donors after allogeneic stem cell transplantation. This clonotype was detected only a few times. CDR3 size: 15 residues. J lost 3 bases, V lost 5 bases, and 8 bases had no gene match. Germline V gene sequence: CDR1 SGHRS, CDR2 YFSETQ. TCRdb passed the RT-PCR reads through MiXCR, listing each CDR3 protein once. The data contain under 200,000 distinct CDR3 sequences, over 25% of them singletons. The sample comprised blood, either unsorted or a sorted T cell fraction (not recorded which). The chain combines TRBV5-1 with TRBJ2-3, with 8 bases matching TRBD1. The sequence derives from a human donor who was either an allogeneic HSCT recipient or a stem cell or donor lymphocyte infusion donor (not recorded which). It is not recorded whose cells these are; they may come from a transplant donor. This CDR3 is CASSFGQGRTDTQYF. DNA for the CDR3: TGCGCCAGCAGTTTCGGACAGGGAAGAACAGATACGCAGTATTTT. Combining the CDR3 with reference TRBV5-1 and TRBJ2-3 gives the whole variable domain KAGVTQTPRYLIKTRGQQVTLSCSPISGHRSVSWYQQTPGQGLQFLFEYFSETQRNKGNFPGRFSGRQFSNSRSEMNVSTLELGDSALYLCASSFGQGRTDTQYFGPGTRLTVL.